This T cell receptor (beta chain) is drawn from a study of Graves' ophthalmopathy and Graves' hyperthyroidism. For the study at large: Untreated patients at initial diagnosis provided peripheral blood. Regarding the study as a whole: The model forecast ophthalmopathy progression, reaching roughly 64% sensitivity and around 72% specificity.

Amplified material comprised TCR beta CDR3 regions derived from RNA transcripts. RT-PCR with HTBI primers came first, then second-round multiplex PCR. One entry per CDR3 protein, called by TCRdb with MiXCR from the multiplex PCR reads. This table holds approximately 160,000 distinct CDR3 sequences, roughly 36% found once. With 1 base clipped from V and 6 bases from J, the junction kept 8 bases outside the gene matches. CDR3 size: 15 residues. Germline CDR1 is DFQATT and CDR2 is SNEGSKA (reference sequence). This clonotype was recorded at least ten times. Antigen unknown. This chain joins TRBV20-1 and TRBJ2-2; 7 bases map to TRBD2. The sequence came from a young man with Graves' ophthalmopathy. The material sequenced was peripheral blood. The CDR3, as DNA: TGCAGTGCTAGAGTTACAGGACTAGAGTCCGGGGAGCTGTTTTTT. Translated: CSARVTGLESGELFF.